These T cell receptor beta chains were read from a single sample in a study of blood T cell repertoires in COVID-19. The method was immunoSEQ multiplex PCR; TCRdb's version includes in-frame clones alone and lacks a portion of them. The profile covers tens of thousands of clones, with about 83% appearing a single time and 14% to 15% taken by the ten largest. Material for sequencing was peripheral blood. These receptors were collected from a human donor in a cohort sampled during active COVID-19. CDR3s include the opening cysteine and the closing phenylalanine or tryptophan. The D gene is left open where the match is weak. The size field is filled for only some rows; it gives once, few, many or a size class.

d_call	v_call	clone_size	j_call	cdr3_aa	cdr3_nt
-	TRBV28	-	TRBJ1-2	CASSLFGGDGYTF	TGTGCCAGCAGTTTATTCGGGGGGGATGGCTACACCTTC
TRBD2	TRBV24-1	-	TRBJ2-1	CATSDSKLAGVGEQFF	TGTGCCACCAGTGATTCGAAACTAGCGGGAGTAGGTGAGCAGTTCTTC
TRBD1	TRBV6-9	-	TRBJ2-2	CASSYTGTGAGELFF	TGTGCCAGCAGTTACACCGGGACAGGGGCCGGGGAGCTGTTTTTT
TRBD1	TRBV20-1	-	TRBJ1-6	CSASGGQGLDNSPLHF	TGCAGTGCTAGTGGGGGACAGGGGCTAGATAATTCACCCCTCCACTTT
TRBD1	TRBV10-1	few	TRBJ1-4	CARRDRPNEKLFF	TGCGCCCGCCGGGACAGGCCTAATGAAAAACTGTTTTTT
-	TRBV4-2	-	TRBJ2-2	CASSQVGTGLNTGELFF	TGTGCCAGCAGCCAAGTCGGGACTGGACTAAACACCGGGGAGCTGTTTTTT
-	TRBV29-1	-	TRBJ2-5	CSVLRETQYF	TGCAGCGTTCTCCGGGAGACCCAGTACTTC
TRBD1	TRBV19	-	TRBJ2-2	CASSPRQGARTGELFF	TGTGCCAGTAGTCCCCGACAGGGGGCGAGGACCGGGGAGCTGTTTTTT
-	TRBV11-2	once	TRBJ2-3	CASSTKFKDTQYF	TGTGCCAGCAGCACAAAATTCAAAGATACGCAGTATTTT
-	TRBV10-3	-	TRBJ2-1	CATKVEGWDEQFF	TGTGCCACCAAAGTCGAGGGCTGGGATGAGCAGTTCTTC
TRBD2	TRBV2	-	TRBJ2-3	CASSEGVAGGSDTQYF	TGTGCCAGCAGTGAAGGGGTAGCGGGGGGCTCAGATACGCAGTATTTT
-	TRBV5-1	-	TRBJ2-5	CASSPLDGGQETQYF	TGCGCCAGCAGCCCCTTAGACGGGGGCCAAGAGACCCAGTACTTC
-	TRBV5-4	-	TRBJ2-2	CASSLGVPNTGELFF	TGTGCCAGCAGCTTAGGGGTCCCCAACACCGGGGAGCTGTTTTTT
-	TRBV4-3	many	TRBJ1-3	CASSHDSSRNTIYF	TGCGCCAGCAGCCATGATAGCTCCAGAAACACCATATATTTT
-	TRBV19	-	TRBJ2-5	CASSPRRRDETQYF	TGTGCCAGTAGCCCCCGGAGGAGAGATGAGACCCAGTACTTC
-	TRBV4-3	-	TRBJ1-5	CASSQDRAQPQHF	TGCGCCAGCAGCCAAGACAGGGCGCAGCCCCAGCATTTT
TRBD2	TRBV27	-	TRBJ2-1	CASSPGLAGSYNEQFF	TGTGCCAGCAGTCCAGGACTAGCGGGCTCCTACAATGAGCAGTTCTTC
-	TRBV12-3/TRBV12-4	-	TRBJ1-1	CASSFGGSTEAFF	TGTGCCAGCAGTTTCGGGGGTTCCACTGAAGCTTTCTTT
-	TRBV12-3/TRBV12-4	-	TRBJ2-7	CASSRGLPYEQYF	TGTGCCAGCAGTCGGGGACTTCCGTACGAGCAGTACTTC
TRBD1	TRBV15	once	TRBJ2-2	CATSVGQGLSGRAGELFF	TGTGCCACCTCTGTAGGACAGGGGCTATCTGGGAGGGCCGGGGAGCTGTTTTTT
TRBD1	TRBV18	few	TRBJ1-3	CASSPGQSSGNTIYF	TGTGCCAGCTCACCGGGACAGAGCTCTGGAAACACCATATATTTT
TRBD2	TRBV9	once	TRBJ2-7	CASSVGASGGLYDF	TGTGCCAGCAGCGTAGGAGCTAGCGGGGGCCTATACGACTTC
TRBD1	TRBV19	many	TRBJ1-5	CASSIDRDSGLPQHF	TGTGCCAGTAGTATAGATCGGGACAGTGGGCTTCCCCAGCATTTT
TRBD2	TRBV2	-	TRBJ2-1	CASSVLAGGGEQFF	TGTGCCAGCAGTGTGCTAGCGGGAGGAGGTGAGCAGTTCTTC
-	TRBV5-1	once	TRBJ1-5	CASSLEGGNQPQHF	TGCGCCAGCAGCTTGGAGGGGGGCAATCAGCCCCAGCATTTT
TRBD2	TRBV5-1	-	TRBJ2-1	CASSLVASGGIYNEQFF	TGCGCCAGCAGCTTGGTGGCTAGCGGGGGGATATACAATGAGCAGTTCTTC
-	TRBV2	-	TRBJ2-2	CASGTEGGELFF	TGTGCCAGCGGAACGGAGGGCGGGGAGCTGTTTTTT
-	TRBV20-1	-	TRBJ1-2	CSASTPAWEKGYGYTF	TGCAGTGCTAGTACCCCTGCTTGGGAGAAAGGCTATGGCTACACCTTC
TRBD1	TRBV19	-	TRBJ1-1	CASSISGGREAFF	TGTGCCAGTAGTATATCAGGGGGCCGGGAAGCTTTCTTT
TRBD1	TRBV7-8	once	TRBJ1-4	CASSPWTGRTEKLFF	TGTGCCAGCAGCCCGTGGACAGGGAGAACCGAAAAACTGTTTTTT
TRBD1	TRBV5-4	-	TRBJ1-4	CASSEKGQINEKLFF	TGTGCCAGCAGCGAGAAGGGACAGATTAATGAAAAACTGTTTTTT
-	TRBV27	-	TRBJ1-2	CASSLYVSGNGYTF	TGTGCCAGCAGTTTATATGTTTCAGGGAACGGCTACACCTTC
TRBD2	TRBV6-5	once	TRBJ2-1	CASSRSGLSYNEQFF	TGTGCCAGCAGCCGTAGCGGGCTCTCCTACAATGAGCAGTTCTTC
-	TRBV7-8	few	TRBJ2-5	CASSFRRASLSETQYF	TGTGCCAGCAGCTTCAGAAGGGCTAGCCTTTCCGAGACCCAGTACTTC
TRBD2	TRBV3-1/TRBV3-2	once	TRBJ2-1	CASSQLAGADLQFF	TGTGCCAGCAGCCAACTAGCGGGGGCGGACCTACAGTTCTTC
TRBD2	TRBV3-1/TRBV3-2	few	TRBJ2-4	CASSQGRSGRINWIQYF	TGTGCCAGCAGCCAGGGACGTAGCGGGCGGATAAATTGGATTCAGTACTTC
TRBD2	TRBV7-2	-	TRBJ2-1	CASSLRTSDYNEQFF	TGTGCCAGCAGCTTAAGAACTAGCGACTACAATGAGCAGTTCTTC
TRBD1	TRBV4-2	-	TRBJ1-1	CASSQAQGVTEAFF	TGTGCCAGCAGCCAGGCCCAGGGGGTCACTGAAGCTTTCTTT
TRBD1	TRBV5-1	-	TRBJ2-7	CASSRQGDTYEQYF	TGCGCCAGCAGTAGACAGGGCGATACCTACGAGCAGTACTTC
TRBD2	TRBV6-1	-	TRBJ2-3	CASSGSLAGGRTDTQYF	TGTGCCAGCAGTGGAAGCCTAGCGGGAGGTCGCACAGATACGCAGTATTTT
TRBD2	TRBV19	-	TRBJ2-3	CASSPSGSAPYTDTQYF	TGTGCCAGTAGTCCAAGCGGGAGTGCCCCCTACACAGATACGCAGTATTTT
-	TRBV7-9	few	TRBJ1-5	CASSPRTVNQPQHF	TGTGCCAGCAGCCCCAGGACAGTGAATCAGCCCCAGCATTTT
TRBD1	TRBV6-5	-	TRBJ1-1	CASSPRDGTVTEAFF	TGTGCCAGCAGTCCGCGCGATGGGACAGTTACTGAAGCTTTCTTT
-	TRBV5-1	-	TRBJ2-7	CASSQRGTEGWNEQYF	TGCGCCAGCAGCCAACGGGGGACGGAGGGGTGGAACGAGCAGTACTTC
TRBD1	TRBV25-1	-	TRBJ1-2	CASRTPGQGSGYTF	TGTGCCAGCAGAACCCCGGGACAGGGAAGCGGCTACACCTTC
-	TRBV19	-	TRBJ1-1	CASSFSHLNTEAFF	TGTGCCAGTAGTTTCTCTCACTTGAACACTGAAGCTTTCTTT